A selection of T cell receptor beta chains follows, all from one sample in a study of blood T cell repertoires in COVID-19. This table comes from immunoSEQ multiplex PCR, and its TCRdb copy is limited to in-frame clones, with some not included. The sample shows about 70,000 clones, around three quarters of them seen only once. Material for sequencing was peripheral blood. The receptors here all came from a human donor in a cohort sampled during active COVID-19. The CDR3 runs from the conserved cysteine through the conserved F or W. A D gene is named only where the DNA matches it firmly. Not every row has a clone size; where given, it reads once, few, many or a size class.

cdr3_aa: CASSSTPPGNGYTF
cdr3_nt: TGTGCCAGCAGCTCAACCCCCCCGGGAAATGGCTACACCTTC
d_call: NA
j_call: TRBJ1-2
v_call: TRBV7-2
clone_size: few

cdr3_aa: CSASSGEVVVETQYF
cdr3_nt: TGCAGTGCTAGTTCCGGGGAAGTCGTCGTGGAGACCCAGTACTTC
d_call: NA
j_call: TRBJ2-5
v_call: TRBV20-1
clone_size: few

cdr3_aa: CASKTGTGSTDTQYF
cdr3_nt: TGCGCCAGCAAGACCGGGACTGGCAGCACAGATACGCAGTATTTT
d_call: NA
j_call: TRBJ2-3
v_call: TRBV5-1
clone_size: NA

cdr3_aa: CASSTGTSGGETQYF
cdr3_nt: TGTGCCAGCAGCACCGGGACTAGCGGGGGGGAGACCCAGTACTTC
d_call: TRBD2
j_call: TRBJ2-5
v_call: TRBV11-2
clone_size: NA

cdr3_aa: CASSPLAGVAKNIQYF
cdr3_nt: TGTGCCAGCAGCCCTTTAGCGGGGGTAGCCAAAAACATTCAGTACTTC
d_call: TRBD2
j_call: TRBJ2-4
v_call: TRBV7-8
clone_size: NA

cdr3_aa: CASSPGQLMNTEAFF
cdr3_nt: TGTGCCAGCAGCCCGGGACAACTAATGAACACTGAAGCTTTCTTT
d_call: NA
j_call: TRBJ1-1
v_call: TRBV4-2
clone_size: NA

cdr3_aa: CASSEAGTEGEQYF
cdr3_nt: TGTGCCAGCAGTGAAGCCGGGACAGAGGGCGAGCAGTACTTC
d_call: TRBD1
j_call: TRBJ2-7
v_call: TRBV2
clone_size: NA

cdr3_aa: CASSRPSGSSHEQYF
cdr3_nt: TGTGCCAGCAGCCGGCCTAGCGGGAGCTCCCACGAGCAGTACTTC
d_call: TRBD2
j_call: TRBJ2-7
v_call: TRBV5-4
clone_size: few

cdr3_aa: CASSLETGYEQYF
cdr3_nt: TGCGCCAGCAGCTTGGAGACAGGGTACGAGCAGTACTTC
d_call: TRBD1
j_call: TRBJ2-7
v_call: TRBV5-1
clone_size: NA

cdr3_aa: CSVRTGALNTEAFF
cdr3_nt: TGCAGCGTGAGGACAGGGGCCTTGAACACTGAAGCTTTCTTT
d_call: TRBD1
j_call: TRBJ1-1
v_call: TRBV29-1
clone_size: NA

cdr3_aa: CASSSRLDSDEQYF
cdr3_nt: TGTGCCAGCAGTTCGCGACTAGATTCCGACGAGCAGTACTTC
d_call: NA
j_call: TRBJ2-7
v_call: TRBV6-2/TRBV6-3
clone_size: NA

cdr3_aa: CASSFGTLNSPLHF
cdr3_nt: TGTGCCAGCAGCTTCGGGACTCTTAATTCACCCCTCCACTTT
d_call: NA
j_call: TRBJ1-6
v_call: TRBV7-9
clone_size: few

cdr3_aa: CASSARLAGVEQYF
cdr3_nt: TGCGCCAGCAGCGCCCGACTAGCGGGAGTTGAGCAGTACTTC
d_call: TRBD2
j_call: TRBJ2-7
v_call: TRBV5-1
clone_size: NA

cdr3_aa: CASSPAPGRSEQYF
cdr3_nt: TGTGCCAGCAGCCCAGCGCCGGGAAGGAGCGAGCAGTACTTC
d_call: NA
j_call: TRBJ2-7
v_call: TRBV7-6
clone_size: NA

cdr3_aa: CASSFGTALTNEKLFF
cdr3_nt: TGCGCCAGCAGCTTCGGGACAGCGTTAACTAATGAAAAACTGTTTTTT
d_call: TRBD1
j_call: TRBJ1-4
v_call: TRBV5-1
clone_size: NA

cdr3_aa: CASSLSKTGGNGYDQPQHF
cdr3_nt: TGTGCCAGCAGTTTATCGAAGACAGGGGGAAATGGGTATGACCAGCCCCAGCATTTT
d_call: TRBD1
j_call: TRBJ1-5
v_call: TRBV27
clone_size: NA

cdr3_aa: CATSRGLDYNEQFF
cdr3_nt: TGTGCCACCAGCAGGGGACTAGACTACAATGAGCAGTTCTTC
d_call: TRBD2
j_call: TRBJ2-1
v_call: TRBV15
clone_size: NA

cdr3_aa: CAISDRGRETQYF
cdr3_nt: TGTGCCATCAGCGACAGGGGGCGGGAGACCCAGTACTTC
d_call: TRBD1
j_call: TRBJ2-5
v_call: TRBV10-3
clone_size: NA

cdr3_aa: CASSLALAVSGSGVKETQYF
cdr3_nt: TGTGCCAGCTCACTTGCCCTAGCCGTTAGCGGGAGCGGAGTGAAGGAGACCCAGTACTTC
d_call: TRBD2
j_call: TRBJ2-5
v_call: TRBV18
clone_size: few

cdr3_aa: CSAFLAESYEQYF
cdr3_nt: TGCAGCGCCTTTCTAGCGGAGTCCTACGAGCAGTACTTC
d_call: TRBD2
j_call: TRBJ2-7
v_call: TRBV29-1
clone_size: NA

cdr3_aa: CASNAGLAVETQYF
cdr3_nt: TGTGCCAGTAATGCGGGACTAGCGGTAGAGACCCAGTACTTC
d_call: TRBD2
j_call: TRBJ2-5
v_call: TRBV19
clone_size: NA

cdr3_aa: CASSRRWGGGNQPQHF
cdr3_nt: TGTGCCAGTAGTCGCCGATGGGGCGGGGGCAATCAGCCCCAGCATTTT
d_call: NA
j_call: TRBJ1-5
v_call: TRBV19
clone_size: NA

cdr3_aa: CASSFGEQPQHF
cdr3_nt: TGTGCCAGCAGTTTTGGGGAGCAGCCCCAGCATTTT
d_call: NA
j_call: TRBJ1-5
v_call: TRBV12-3/TRBV12-4
clone_size: NA

cdr3_aa: CASSPRLAGDSEQYF
cdr3_nt: TGTGCCAGCAGCCCCCGACTAGCGGGAGATAGTGAGCAGTACTTC
d_call: TRBD2
j_call: TRBJ2-7
v_call: TRBV7-7
clone_size: NA

cdr3_aa: CASSRTGVYEQYF
cdr3_nt: TGTGCCAGCAGCCGGACAGGGGTCTACGAGCAGTACTTC
d_call: TRBD1
j_call: TRBJ2-7
v_call: TRBV28
clone_size: NA

cdr3_aa: CSVDVEGKTQYF
cdr3_nt: TGCAGCGTTGATGTGGAGGGGAAGACCCAGTACTTC
d_call: NA
j_call: TRBJ2-5
v_call: TRBV29-1
clone_size: NA

cdr3_aa: CASSSTSGTGRYEQYF
cdr3_nt: TGTGCCAGCAGTTCCACCTCCGGGACAGGGCGTTACGAGCAGTACTTC
d_call: TRBD1
j_call: TRBJ2-7
v_call: TRBV6-9
clone_size: NA

cdr3_aa: CASSGGRVLETQYF
cdr3_nt: TGTGCCAGCAGCGGAGGCAGGGTTCTTGAGACCCAGTACTTC
d_call: NA
j_call: TRBJ2-5
v_call: TRBV9
clone_size: once

cdr3_aa: CASSLVGGSSYEQYF
cdr3_nt: TGTGCCAGCAGCTTAGTGGGCGGGAGTTCCTACGAGCAGTACTTC
d_call: TRBD2
j_call: TRBJ2-7
v_call: TRBV7-8
clone_size: NA

cdr3_aa: CASSLNGETGNTIYF
cdr3_nt: TGTGCCAGCAGCTTGAACGGGGAAACTGGAAACACCATATATTTT
d_call: NA
j_call: TRBJ1-3
v_call: TRBV5-8
clone_size: NA

cdr3_aa: CASSYATGNGNTIYF
cdr3_nt: TGTGCCAGCAGTTACGCGACAGGAAACGGAAACACCATATATTTT
d_call: NA
j_call: TRBJ1-3
v_call: TRBV6-5
clone_size: few

cdr3_aa: CATTRGGVNEQFF
cdr3_nt: TGTGCCACGACAAGGGGGGGGGTCAATGAGCAGTTCTTC
d_call: NA
j_call: TRBJ2-1
v_call: TRBV7-2
clone_size: few

cdr3_aa: CASSLVGGTYEQYF
cdr3_nt: TGCGCCAGCAGCTTGGTTGGCGGAACCTACGAGCAGTACTTC
d_call: NA
j_call: TRBJ2-7
v_call: TRBV5-1
clone_size: NA

cdr3_aa: CASSLAGGRYEQYF
cdr3_nt: TGTGCCAGCAGCTTAGCGGGAGGTCGCTACGAGCAGTACTTC
d_call: NA
j_call: TRBJ2-7
v_call: TRBV7-9
clone_size: NA

cdr3_aa: CASSERGDRGAFF
cdr3_nt: TGTGCCAGCAGTGAAAGGGGGGACAGGGGCGCTTTCTTT
d_call: TRBD1
j_call: TRBJ1-1
v_call: TRBV6-1
clone_size: once

cdr3_aa: CASTVTGGDIQYF
cdr3_nt: TGTGCCAGCACCGTAACAGGGGGTGACATTCAGTACTTC
d_call: TRBD1
j_call: TRBJ2-4
v_call: TRBV12-3/TRBV12-4
clone_size: once

cdr3_aa: CASSYVGGTQYF
cdr3_nt: TGTGCCAGCAGTTACGTGGGAGGGACCCAGTACTTC
d_call: NA
j_call: TRBJ2-5
v_call: TRBV6-5
clone_size: NA

cdr3_aa: CASSSWTDSSTDTQYF
cdr3_nt: TGTGCCAGCAGCTCCTGGACAGATTCTAGCACAGATACGCAGTATTTT
d_call: NA
j_call: TRBJ2-3
v_call: TRBV7-9
clone_size: NA

cdr3_aa: CATESGGRNYYEQYF
cdr3_nt: TGTGCCACCGAATCTGGCGGGAGGAATTACTACGAGCAGTACTTC
d_call: TRBD2
j_call: TRBJ2-7
v_call: TRBV24-1
clone_size: NA

cdr3_aa: CASSLQDRWGNQPQHF
cdr3_nt: TGTGCCAGCAGTTTACAAGACAGGTGGGGCAATCAGCCCCAGCATTTT
d_call: NA
j_call: TRBJ1-5
v_call: TRBV27
clone_size: few

cdr3_aa: CASSIGDRSSYNEQFF
cdr3_nt: TGTGCCAGCAGCATTGGGGACAGGAGCTCCTACAATGAGCAGTTCTTC
d_call: TRBD1
j_call: TRBJ2-1
v_call: TRBV25-1
clone_size: NA

cdr3_aa: CASSKQGADQPQHF
cdr3_nt: TGTGCCAGCTCGAAACAGGGGGCGGATCAGCCCCAGCATTTT
d_call: TRBD1
j_call: TRBJ1-5
v_call: TRBV18
clone_size: NA

cdr3_aa: CASSPHAGGDGNQPQHF
cdr3_nt: TGTGCCAGCAGTCCCCATGCAGGGGGTGATGGCAATCAGCCCCAGCATTTT
d_call: TRBD1
j_call: TRBJ1-5
v_call: TRBV28
clone_size: few

cdr3_aa: CASSTHRGSPYEQYF
cdr3_nt: TGTGCCAGTAGTACCCACAGGGGGTCCCCCTACGAGCAGTACTTC
d_call: TRBD1
j_call: TRBJ2-7
v_call: TRBV19
clone_size: NA

cdr3_aa: CASSQARREQYF
cdr3_nt: TGTGCCAGCAGCCAAGCGCGGCGCGAGCAGTACTTC
d_call: NA
j_call: TRBJ2-7
v_call: TRBV3-1/TRBV3-2
clone_size: NA

cdr3_aa: CASSTKRTGDFNYGYTF
cdr3_nt: TGTGCCAGTAGCACAAAACGGACAGGGGACTTTAACTATGGCTACACCTTC
d_call: TRBD1
j_call: TRBJ1-2
v_call: TRBV19
clone_size: NA

cdr3_aa: CASSSSFRGINAEAFF
cdr3_nt: TGCGCCAGCAGCAGTTCTTTCAGGGGGATTAACGCTGAAGCTTTCTTT
d_call: TRBD1
j_call: TRBJ1-1
v_call: TRBV5-1
clone_size: few

cdr3_aa: CASSRQGNQPQHF
cdr3_nt: TGTGCCAGCAGTCGACAGGGAAATCAGCCCCAGCATTTT
d_call: TRBD1
j_call: TRBJ1-5
v_call: TRBV5-8
clone_size: NA

cdr3_aa: CASSVSSGPGDEQYF
cdr3_nt: TGTGCCAGCAGCGTCTCTAGCGGCCCGGGCGACGAGCAGTACTTC
d_call: TRBD2
j_call: TRBJ2-7
v_call: TRBV7-2
clone_size: once

cdr3_aa: CASSLKGLSNQPQHF
cdr3_nt: TGTGCCAGCAGTCTAAAGGGGCTAAGCAATCAGCCCCAGCATTTT
d_call: NA
j_call: TRBJ1-5
v_call: TRBV6-5
clone_size: NA

cdr3_aa: CASSYGLAGDYEQYF
cdr3_nt: TGCGCCAGCAGCTATGGACTAGCGGGGGACTACGAGCAGTACTTC
d_call: TRBD2
j_call: TRBJ2-7
v_call: TRBV4-1
clone_size: NA

cdr3_aa: CASSLGGGREQYF
cdr3_nt: TGTGCCAGCAGTTTAGGGGGGGGTCGGGAGCAGTACTTC
d_call: TRBD2
j_call: TRBJ2-7
v_call: TRBV12-3/TRBV12-4
clone_size: NA

cdr3_aa: CASRPQEGRYSPLHF
cdr3_nt: TGTGCCAGCAGGCCCCAGGAGGGAAGATATTCACCCCTCCACTTT
d_call: NA
j_call: TRBJ1-6
v_call: TRBV6-6
clone_size: NA

cdr3_aa: CASSLGAGGHEQYF
cdr3_nt: TGTGCCAGCAGCTTAGGAGCGGGCGGCCACGAGCAGTACTTC
d_call: NA
j_call: TRBJ2-7
v_call: TRBV11-3
clone_size: NA

cdr3_aa: CASSSYASRDPQGQFF
cdr3_nt: TGTGCCAGCAGCTCTTACGCCTCGCGGGACCCTCAGGGGCAGTTCTTC
d_call: NA
j_call: TRBJ2-1
v_call: TRBV11-2
clone_size: NA

cdr3_aa: CASSLVGRQANEKLFF
cdr3_nt: TGTGCCAGCAGTTTAGTTGGTAGGCAGGCTAATGAAAAACTGTTTTTT
d_call: NA
j_call: TRBJ1-4
v_call: TRBV28
clone_size: NA

cdr3_aa: CASSMDRGSNSPLHF
cdr3_nt: TGTGCCAGCTCAATGGACAGGGGTTCAAATTCACCCCTCCACTTT
d_call: TRBD1
j_call: TRBJ1-6
v_call: TRBV18
clone_size: NA